These 26 T cell receptor beta chains originate from one sample sequenced in a study of cytomegalovirus exposure and HLA in healthy donors. PCR was performed using 60 Vbeta and 13 Jbeta primers. The method was immunoSEQ multiplex PCR; TCRdb's version includes in-frame clones alone and lacks a portion of them. Here the sample spans around 180,000 clones, almost 85% being singletons. The sample comprised PBMCs. These receptors were taken from a girl under 18 in good health and CMV-seropositive.

V usage is TRBV30 and J usage is TRBJ1-2; D might be TRBD1 (5 bases). The CDR3 sequence is 13 residues long. Between the trimmed V and J ends, which lost 0 bases and 4 bases, there was a span of 9 bases. CDR1 is GTSNPN, CDR2 SVGIG, per germline (reference sequence). CDR3 sequence reads: CAWSVNRPYGYTF. Here the CDR3 DNA reads TGTGCCTGGAGTGTAAACAGGCCCTATGGCTACACCTTC.

The chain joins TRBV18 to TRBJ1-6, with 7 nucleotides matching TRBD1. There are 14 residues in the CDR3. V trimming: 4 bases; J trimming: 7 bases; junction bases outside the gene matches: 4. Germline values: CDR1 KGHSH, CDR2 LQKENI. The CDR3 here is CASSQTGYNSPLHF. CDR3 nucleotides: TGTGCCAGCTCACAGACAGGGTACAATTCACCCCTCCACTTT.

This chain links TRBV4-1 with TRBJ2-3; D unclear. This CDR3 is built from 16 residues. Germline CDR1 reads MGHRA; CDR2 reads YSYEKL. The V and J ends lost 0 bases and 0 bases respectively, with 10 bases between them. The CDR3 sequence is CASSQDFRGSTDTQYF. The CDR3 DNA reads TGCGCCAGCAGCCAAGATTTCCGCGGAAGCACAGATACGCAGTATTTT.

The rearrangement joins TRBV19 to TRBJ2-1; 9 bases are shared with TRBD2. Germline V gene data show CDR1 as LNHDA and CDR2 as SQIVND (reference sequence). V was pared by 3 bases and J by 4 bases, with 4 bases of the junction left unmatched. This CDR3 spans 15 amino acids. This chain's CDR3 is CASSITSGLYNEQFF. The CDR3 region has the DNA TGTGCCAGTAGTATTACTAGCGGGCTTTACAATGAGCAGTTCTTC.

This sequence joins TRBV12-5 and TRBJ2-1; D might be TRBD2 (5 bases). V was pared by 1 base and J by 7 bases, with 17 bases between. This CDR3 is 16 amino acids long. The germline V gene has CDR1 LGHNT and CDR2 FRNRAP. The chain's CDR3 is CASGLERLATGNEQFF. The CDR3 DNA sequence: TGTGCTAGTGGTTTGGAACGGTTAGCGACGGGGAATGAGCAGTTCTTC.

This clone occurred once. This sequence joins TRBV12-5 and TRBJ1-1; 8 nucleotides agree with TRBD1. V was clipped by 1 base and J by 3 bases; unmatched bases: 4. The CDR3 loop spans 15 amino acids. Germline CDR1 LGHNT, CDR2 FRNRAP. CDR3: CASGLGQGAYTEAFF. The CDR3, as DNA: TGTGCTAGTGGTTTGGGGCAGGGGGCCTACACTGAAGCTTTCTTT.

This chain links TRBV19 with TRBJ1-1; D ambiguous. Germline loops: CDR1 LNHDA, CDR2 SQIVND (reference sequence). The V end lost 7 bases, the J end lost 3 bases, and 9 bases lay between the germline ends. This CDR3 is 12 amino acids long. CDR3 sequence reads: CASKPDYTEAFF. Here the CDR3 DNA reads TGTGCCAGTAAACCGGACTACACTGAAGCTTTCTTT.

The J gene is TRBJ2-7, the V gene TRBV7-3; tentative D call: TRBD1 (5 bases). The CDR3 extends over 16 amino acids. Germline V CDR1 and CDR2: SGHTA, FQGTGA. Trimming stripped 5 bases from V and 3 bases from J, with 20 bases between. CDR3 nucleotides: TGTGCCAGCAGCCTTTTTCGGACACCGGACCTCTACGAGCAGTACTTC. This gives the protein CASSLFRTPDLYEQYF.

V usage is TRBV11-3 and J usage is TRBJ2-7; 7 nucleotides align to TRBD1. Germline lookup yields CDR1 SGHNT and CDR2 YENEEA. The CDR3 consists of 16 residues. The V gene end was trimmed by 1 base and the J gene end by 2 bases; junction bases not matched to a gene: 8. The CDR3 spells CASSLGRSRGTYEQYF. In DNA form, the CDR3 reads TGTGCCAGCAGCTTAGGCCGGAGCAGGGGGACCTACGAGCAGTACTTC.

In this sample, this clone turned up a few times. This sequence joins TRBV5-1 and TRBJ2-3; weak D call: TRBD1 (6 bases). The ends were cut back, 4 bases at V and 0 bases at J, with 15 bases in the middle. This CDR3 has 16 residues. CDR1 SGHRS and CDR2 YFSETQ come from the germline V gene. CDR3 sequence (DNA): TGCGCCAGCAGCAGGGACACCCCGACTAGCACAGATACGCAGTATTTT. Translating gives CASSRDTPTSTDTQYF. Combining the CDR3 with reference TRBV5-1 and TRBJ2-3 gives the whole variable domain KAGVTQTPRYLIKTRGQQVTLSCSPISGHRSVSWYQQTPGQGLQFLFEYFSETQRNKGNFPGRFSGRQFSNSRSEMNVSTLELGDSALYLCASSRDTPTSTDTQYFGPGTRLTVL.

The chain couples TRBV2 to TRBJ1-3; tentative D call: TRBD1 (6 bases). Trimming removed 3 bases at V and 2 bases at J, with 14 bases between. Germline CDR1 and CDR2: SNHLY and FYNNEI. This CDR3 comprises 16 residues. Here the CDR3 DNA reads TGTGCCAGCAGTGAGTCGTACCCAGGGGCTGGAAACACCATATATTTT. Encoded protein: CASSESYPGAGNTIYF. The full variable domain, completed using reference TRBV2 and TRBJ1-3, is EPEVTQTPSHQVTQMGQEVILRCVPISNHLYFYWYRQILGQKVEFLVSFYNNEISEKSEIFDDQFSVERPDGSNFTLKIRSTKLEDSAMYFCASSESYPGAGNTIYFGEGSWLTVV.

The chain uses TRBV7-2 and TRBJ1-4, with D hard to call. The V and J ends lost 9 bases and 7 bases respectively, with 18 bases between them. Germline V CDR1 and CDR2: SGHTA, FQGNSA. CDR3 length equals 14 residues. CDR3 DNA sequence: TGTGCCAGTCATATCCCGGACTTCGGTGAAAAACTGTTTTTT. Amino acids: CASHIPDFGEKLFF.

This chain links TRBV4-1 with TRBJ1-1, with D unclear. This CDR3 has 13 amino acids. Trimming stripped 0 bases from V and 7 bases from J, with 9 bases between. In germline, CDR1 is MGHRA, CDR2 YSYEKL. The CDR3 nucleotides are TGCGCCAGCAGCCAAGATTCTGGAGGTGAAGCTTTCTTT. It codes for CASSQDSGGEAFF.

The chain carries TRBV2 and TRBJ1-1; no clear D gene. The CDR3 totals 13 residues. The germline CDR1 and CDR2 sequences are SNHLY and FYNNEI. With 7 bases removed from V and 0 bases from J, the gap between germline ends came to 9 bases. CDR3 amino acids: CASISLMNTEAFF. The CDR3 DNA sequence: TGTGCCAGCATTTCTTTAATGAACACTGAAGCTTTCTTT.

The chain uses TRBV5-1 and TRBJ1-3; possibly TRBD1 for D (6 bases). With 4 bases removed from V and 3 bases from J, the gap between germline ends came to 8 bases. The length of the CDR3 is 13 residues. Germline V gives CDR1 SGHRS, CDR2 YFSETQ. CDR3 DNA sequence: TGCGCCAGCAGCGGCAGGGGTGGAAACACCATATATTTT. Protein: CASSGRGGNTIYF.

The chain has TRBV7-9 and TRBJ2-2; D perhaps matches TRBD2 (6 bases). Germline V lookup: CDR1 SEHNR, CDR2 FQNEAQ (reference sequence). The V end was cut by 6 bases, the J end by 3 bases, with 17 bases between. CDR3 length: 16 amino acids. CDR3 amino acids: CASRPYFGGDTGELFF. The CDR3 coding sequence is TGTGCCAGCAGGCCGTACTTCGGGGGAGACACCGGGGAGCTGTTTTTT.

This clone was observed a handful of times. V and J are TRBV7-9 and TRBJ2-3; D may be TRBD1 (6 bases). CDR3 length: 18 residues. Trimming shortened V by 5 bases and J by 4 bases, and 25 bases separated the two germline ends. The germline V gene has CDR1 SEHNR and CDR2 FQNEAQ (reference sequence). CDR3 region: CASSPRDTLTQLPDTQYF. CDR3 bases: TGTGCCAGCAGCCCCAGGGACACTTTAACCCAGCTTCCAGATACGCAGTATTTT. The complete variable domain, with remaining parts taken from reference TRBV7-9 and TRBJ2-3, reads DTGVSQNPRHKITKRGQNVTFRCDPISEHNRLYWYRQTLGQGPEFLTYFQNEAQLEKSRLLSDRFSAERPKGSFSTLEIQRTEQGDSAMYLCASSPRDTLTQLPDTQYFGPGTRLTVL.

Of note for this clone: The sample has other DNA sequences that encode this CDR3 too. The chain couples TRBV7-6 to TRBJ1-1, with D uncertain. Germline V gene lookup returns CDR1 SGHVS and CDR2 FNYEAQ. The CDR3 has 13 amino acids. V was cut by 3 bases and J by 1 base, with 6 bases left in between. The CDR3 DNA is TGTGCCAGCAGCTTGGCAGGGAACACTGAAGCTTTCTTT. The encoded protein is CASSLAGNTEAFF.

The chain recombines TRBV9 with TRBJ2-2, with 9 bases that match TRBD2. Germline CDR1 reads SGDLS; CDR2 reads YYNGEE. Trimming removed 4 bases from V and 4 bases from J; junction bases left unmatched: 2. The CDR3 sequence is 14 residues long. CDR3 DNA: TGTGCCAGCAGCCTAGCGGGGTCCACCGGGGAGCTGTTTTTT. Translation gives CASSLAGSTGELFF.

The genes are TRBV7-2 and TRBJ2-7; 9 nucleotides align to TRBD1. Germline CDR1 is SGHTA and CDR2 is FQGNSA. The ends lost 0 bases at V and 2 bases at J; junction bases unmatched: 5. This CDR3 is built from 16 residues. Written as DNA, the CDR3 is TGTGCCAGCAGCTTAGCGGACAGGGGTCGTCCCTACGAGCAGTACTTC. It specifies CASSLADRGRPYEQYF.

The genes are TRBV5-1 and TRBJ1-6; TRBD1 might be the D (6 bases). Germline lookup yields CDR1 SGHRS and CDR2 YFSETQ. V was clipped by 5 bases and J by 10 bases, with 16 bases between them. The CDR3 spans 14 residues. The CDR3 region has the DNA TGCGCCAGCAGTCTCGGACAGTCGGAATCACCCCTCCACTTT. Translating it yields CASSLGQSESPLHF.

This chain joins TRBV4-1 and TRBJ1-2; no clear D. The CDR3 has 13 residues. From germline, CDR1 is MGHRA and CDR2 YSYEKL. Trimming cost V 0 bases and J 4 bases, with 6 bases left between them. The CDR3 loop reads CASSQDGGYGYTF. The CDR3 DNA is TGCGCCAGCAGCCAAGACGGAGGCTATGGCTACACCTTC.

J is TRBJ2-7 and V is TRBV30, with 10 bases aligning to TRBD2. Trimming removed 3 bases from V and 3 bases from J; junction bases left unmatched: 5. Germline CDR1 reads GTSNPN; CDR2 reads SVGIG (reference sequence). This CDR3 has 14 residues. The DNA for the CDR3 is TGTGCCTGGAGCGGCAGACTAGCGGGCTACGAGCAGTACTTC. Its translation: CAWSGRLAGYEQYF.

The chain carries TRBV7-3 and TRBJ2-7; D might be TRBD1 (5 bases). CDR3 length: 14 amino acids. The V end was cut by 2 bases, the J end by 3 bases, with 11 bases between. CDR1 is SGHTA, CDR2 FQGTGA, per germline. The CDR3 bases are TGTGCCAGCAGCTTACAGGCAGGGTACTACGAGCAGTACTTC. It translates to CASSLQAGYYEQYF.

The V gene is TRBV19, the J gene TRBJ1-4; a possible D gene is TRBD1 (6 bases). CDR3 length equals 15 residues. V gave up 4 bases and J gave up 0 bases, with 9 bases separating them. The germline V gene has CDR1 LNHDA and CDR2 SQIVND (reference sequence). The CDR3 DNA sequence: TGTGCCAGTAGTAAAAGGACAGCAACTAATGAAAAACTGTTTTTT. It translates to CASSKRTATNEKLFF.

This chain uses TRBV6-5 with TRBJ2-7, with a weak D call TRBD2 (5 bases). CDR3 length: 13 amino acids. Germline assignment: CDR1 MNHEY and CDR2 SVGAGI. V dropped 7 bases and J dropped 6 bases, with 16 bases sitting between them. This CDR3 is CASTAGTAGEQYF. The CDR3 bases are TGTGCCAGCACCGCCGGTACGGCGGGCGAGCAGTACTTC.